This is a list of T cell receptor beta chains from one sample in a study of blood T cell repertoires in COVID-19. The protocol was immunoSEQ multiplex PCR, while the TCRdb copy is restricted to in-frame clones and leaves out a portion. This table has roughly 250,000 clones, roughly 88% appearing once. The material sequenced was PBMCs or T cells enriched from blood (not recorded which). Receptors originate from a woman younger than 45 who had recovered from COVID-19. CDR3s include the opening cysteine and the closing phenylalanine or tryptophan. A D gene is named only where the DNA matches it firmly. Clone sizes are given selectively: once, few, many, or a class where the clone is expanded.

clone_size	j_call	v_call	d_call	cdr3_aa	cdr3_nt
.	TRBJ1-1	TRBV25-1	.	CASIHKNTEAFF	TGTGCCAGCATCCACAAGAACACTGAAGCTTTCTTT
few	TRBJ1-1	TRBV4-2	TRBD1	CASSQEGDRVTEAFF	TGTGCCAGCAGCCAAGAGGGTGACAGGGTCACTGAAGCTTTCTTT
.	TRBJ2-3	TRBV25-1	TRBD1	CASRSGQGGADTQYF	TGTGCCAGCAGATCCGGACAGGGAGGCGCAGATACGCAGTATTTT
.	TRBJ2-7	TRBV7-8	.	CASSLVGPERTLYSYEQYF	TGTGCCAGCAGCTTAGTGGGGCCTGAAAGGACCTTATACTCCTACGAGCAGTACTTC
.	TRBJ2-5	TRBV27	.	CASGRGAWETQYF	TGTGCCAGTGGGAGGGGGGCTTGGGAGACCCAGTACTTC
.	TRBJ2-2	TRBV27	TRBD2	CASSLGGAGELFF	TGTGCCAGCAGTTTGGGGGGGGCCGGGGAGCTGTTTTTT
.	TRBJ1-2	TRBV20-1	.	CSASEGSGNYGYTF	TGCAGTGCTAGTGAGGGTTCGGGGAACTATGGCTACACCTTC
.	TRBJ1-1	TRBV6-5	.	CASSPGENTEAFF	TGTGCCAGCAGTCCCGGAGAGAACACTGAAGCTTTCTTT
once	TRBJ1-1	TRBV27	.	CASSSFDMNTEAFF	TGTGCCAGCAGTTCCTTCGACATGAACACTGAAGCTTTCTTT
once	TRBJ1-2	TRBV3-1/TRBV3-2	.	CASSQGGIGAVVYGYTF	TGTGCCAGCAGCCAAGGTGGTATAGGGGCAGTAGTATATGGCTACACCTTC
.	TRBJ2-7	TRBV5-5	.	CASSLVDNSYEQYF	TGTGCCAGCAGCTTGGTGGACAATTCCTACGAGCAGTACTTC
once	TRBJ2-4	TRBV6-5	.	CASSQGPKNIQYF	TGTGCCAGCAGCCAGGGTCCCAAAAACATTCAGTACTTC
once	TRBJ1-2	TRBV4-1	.	CASSQDYKFRGSSNYGYTF	TGCGCCAGCAGCCAAGATTACAAATTTCGGGGATCCTCGAACTATGGCTACACCTTC
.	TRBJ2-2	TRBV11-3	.	CASSLEYGANTGELFF	TGTGCCAGCAGCTTAGAATACGGGGCGAACACCGGGGAGCTGTTTTTT
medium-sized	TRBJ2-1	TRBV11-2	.	CASSSNSYNEQFF	TGTGCCAGCAGTTCAAACTCCTACAATGAGCAGTTCTTC
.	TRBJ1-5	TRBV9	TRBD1	CASSVGGTGHQPQHF	TGTGCCAGCAGCGTAGGGGGGACAGGGCATCAGCCCCAGCATTTT
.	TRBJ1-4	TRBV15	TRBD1	CATSSRSGTGNEKLFF	TGTGCCACCAGCAGCCGCTCCGGGACAGGGAATGAAAAACTGTTTTTT
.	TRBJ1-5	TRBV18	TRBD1	CASSLDRGTHQPQHF	TGTGCCAGCTCACTCGACAGGGGCACCCATCAGCCCCAGCATTTT
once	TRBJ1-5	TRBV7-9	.	CASSSTAKPQHF	TGTGCCAGCAGCTCAACAGCTAAGCCCCAGCATTTT
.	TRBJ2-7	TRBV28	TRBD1	CASSLIGTGVNYEQYF	TGTGCCAGCAGTTTAATTGGGACAGGGGTAAACTACGAGCAGTACTTC
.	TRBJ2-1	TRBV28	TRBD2	CASTHLLGRAGEQFF	TGTGCCAGCACTCATCTCTTGGGGAGGGCCGGTGAGCAGTTCTTC
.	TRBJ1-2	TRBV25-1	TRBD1	CASSEGQGARGYTF	TGTGCCAGCAGTGAGGGACAGGGGGCTCGTGGCTACACCTTC
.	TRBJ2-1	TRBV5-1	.	CASTSGINEQFF	TGCGCCAGCACCTCAGGCATCAATGAGCAGTTCTTC
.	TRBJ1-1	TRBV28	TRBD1	CAGQGANTEAFF	TGTGCCGGGCAGGGGGCAAACACTGAAGCTTTCTTT
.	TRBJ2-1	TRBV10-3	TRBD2	CAISDPPASGGIYNEQFF	TGTGCCATCAGTGACCCCCCTGCCAGCGGGGGGATATACAATGAGCAGTTCTTC
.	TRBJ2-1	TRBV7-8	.	CASSSPGEQFF	TGTGCCAGCAGCTCACCAGGTGAGCAGTTCTTC
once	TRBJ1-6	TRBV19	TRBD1	CASSTLTGALPLHF	TGTGCCAGTAGTACGCTGACAGGGGCTCTCCCCCTCCACTTT
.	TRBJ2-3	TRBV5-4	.	CASSTPAGRTQYF	TGTGCCAGCAGCACCCCGGCAGGGCGTACGCAGTATTTT
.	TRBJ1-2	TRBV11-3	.	CASSSARRRVTQGLLGYTF	TGTGCCAGCAGCTCGGCCCGGAGAAGGGTTACCCAGGGTTTGCTTGGCTACACCTTC
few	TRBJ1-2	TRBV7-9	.	CASSLVSLGGNGYTF	TGTGCCAGCAGCTTAGTCTCGTTGGGGGGAAATGGCTACACCTTC